The rows below give T cell receptor beta chains drawn from one sample of a study of cytomegalovirus exposure and HLA in healthy donors. The assay was immunoSEQ multiplex PCR, and TCRdb's table has in-frame clones only and misses some. This table has under 150,000 clones, 68% appearing once. The source material was PBMCs. These receptors came from a man aged 60-69 years in good health and CMV-seronegative. CDR3s include the opening cysteine and the closing phenylalanine or tryptophan. The order of the fields is clone size, J gene, V gene, D gene, CDR3 protein, CDR3 DNA. D genes are given only for firm matches. Size values are once, few and many counts, or a class for expanded clones, and some rows have none.

.,TRBJ1-6,TRBV30,.,CARRASTYNSPLHF,TGTGCCCGGCGGGCCAGCACCTATAATTCACCCCTCCACTTT
.,TRBJ2-3,TRBV7-3,.,CASSFTGGTDTQYF,TGTGCCAGCAGCTTCACAGGAGGCACAGATACGCAGTATTTT
.,TRBJ2-3,TRBV27,TRBD2,CASSLAGALPGTDTQYF,TGTGCCAGCAGTTTGGCGGGAGCCCTCCCCGGCACAGATACGCAGTATTTT
.,TRBJ1-2,TRBV2,TRBD1,CASSAGTGGIYGYTF,TGTGCCAGCAGCGCCGGGACAGGGGGAATCTATGGCTACACCTTC
.,TRBJ1-6,TRBV4-1,.,CASSQAPTVLSYNSPLHF,TGCGCCAGCAGCCAAGCCCCGACAGTTCTCTCCTATAATTCACCCCTCCACTTT
.,TRBJ1-2,TRBV28,TRBD1,CASSPRDRRYGYTF,TGTGCCAGCAGTCCTCGGGACAGGCGCTATGGCTACACCTTC
.,TRBJ2-7,TRBV27,TRBD1,CASSSQGAYEQYF,TGTGCCAGCAGTTCACAGGGGGCCTACGAGCAGTACTTC
.,TRBJ2-2,TRBV19,TRBD1,CASNPLKTTGAYTGELFF,TGTGCCAGTAATCCCCTGAAAACGACAGGGGCTTACACCGGGGAGCTGTTTTTT
.,TRBJ2-1,TRBV27,TRBD2,CASSLWGSGSSYNEQFF,TGTGCCAGCAGTTTATGGGGTAGCGGGAGCTCCTACAATGAGCAGTTCTTC
.,TRBJ2-7,TRBV7-3,TRBD2,CASSLGLAGVLNEQYF,TGTGCCAGCAGCCTGGGACTAGCGGGAGTACTTAACGAGCAGTACTTC
once,TRBJ2-3,TRBV5-1,.,CASSLAGPEDTQYF,TGCGCCAGCAGCTTGGCAGGGCCAGAGGATACGCAGTATTTT
.,TRBJ2-7,TRBV29-1,TRBD2,CSVGWAGPTSAHYEQYF,TGCAGCGTTGGATGGGCTGGCCCCACTAGCGCACACTACGAGCAGTACTTC
few,TRBJ2-7,TRBV10-3,TRBD1,CAISGTGGEQYF,TGTGCCATCAGCGGGACAGGGGGCGAGCAGTACTTC
.,TRBJ1-3,TRBV29-1,.,CSVEGQSGITGNTIYF,TGCAGCGTTGAAGGCCAATCGGGGATTACTGGAAACACCATATATTTT
few,TRBJ2-2,TRBV29-1,TRBD1,CSVERTGSSTGELFF,TGCAGCGTTGAGCGGACAGGGTCATCCACCGGGGAGCTGTTTTTT
.,TRBJ1-4,TRBV5-6,TRBD1,CASREAGTELGEKLFF,TGTGCCAGCAGGGAGGCCGGGACAGAGCTTGGGGAAAAACTGTTTTTT
.,TRBJ1-1,TRBV30,.,CASDRTSNTEAFF,TGTGCCTCCGACAGGACCTCTAACACTGAAGCTTTCTTT
few,TRBJ1-1,TRBV9,.,CASSSDIINRGTEAFF,TGTGCCAGCAGCTCGGACATTATTAATCGCGGCACTGAAGCTTTCTTT
.,TRBJ2-7,TRBV5-6,TRBD1,CASSLVGTENEQYF,TGTGCCAGCAGCTTGGTTGGGACAGAGAACGAGCAGTACTTC
once,TRBJ1-2,TRBV18,TRBD1,CASSSTGDYGYTF,TGTGCCAGCTCATCCACAGGGGACTATGGCTACACCTTC
few,TRBJ2-6,TRBV5-4,.,CASSQGASLQDGANVLTF,TGTGCCAGCAGCCAGGGTGCTTCGCTACAAGATGGGGCCAACGTCCTGACTTTC
.,TRBJ1-1,TRBV5-4,TRBD1,CASSLRGQGAGSEAFF,TGTGCCAGCAGCTTGCGAGGCCAGGGGGCGGGATCTGAAGCTTTCTTT
.,TRBJ2-5,TRBV28,TRBD1,CASGTGVVETQYF,TGTGCCAGCGGGACAGGGGTAGTGGAGACCCAGTACTTC
.,TRBJ2-5,TRBV27,TRBD2,CASSRRLAGGPGETQYF,TGTGCCAGCAGCCGAAGACTAGCGGGAGGGCCGGGGGAGACCCAGTACTTC
.,TRBJ2-3,TRBV9,TRBD1,CASSVVDQGDTDTQYF,TGTGCCAGCAGCGTAGTGGATCAGGGGGACACAGATACGCAGTATTTT